The clone carrying this T cell receptor (beta chain) has a single count. V gave up 2 bases and J gave up 4 bases; unmatched junction bases: 9. The CDR3 contains 18 residues. Germline CDR1 reads ENHRY; CDR2 reads SYGVKD. The sample is drawn from a study of T cell changes during pregnancy in multiple sclerosis. Clones were sequenced by immunoSEQ multiplex PCR, and TCRdb holds only the in-frame ones, with some missing. The data hold about 93,000 clones, with around 93% observed a single time. This clonotype was sampled from a female donor with multiple sclerosis, enrolled in a pregnancy study. The sequences come from peripheral blood, collected before pregnancy. The rearrangement uses TRBV10-3 and TRBJ2-2; 11 positions match TRBD2. CDR3 in DNA: TGTGCCATCAGTGAGATCGCTAGCGGGAGGTTGGGCACCGGGGAGCTGTTTTTT. This encodes CAISEIASGRLGTGELFF.